This T cell receptor beta chain was sequenced during a study of blood T cell repertoires in COVID-19. On the study more broadly: COVID-19 samples collected from the United States, Italy and Spain covered acute and convalescent phases.

This clone has only a few counts. In the authors' methods: Scientists estimated how many nucleated cells there were by amplifying reference gene primers. Produced via immunoSEQ multiplex PCR; TCRdb's table is partial and in-frame only. Clonal size and the V and J genes are those of that table, whereas D and trimming came from the DNA. The table records about 94,000 clones, approximately 83% of them present only once. CDR3 length: 12 amino acids. V lost 6 bases and J 5 bases, leaving 10 bases between the germline ends. The specimen was peripheral blood. The receptor was derived from a man aged 60-69 years with acute or convalescent COVID-19. V gene TRBV12-3 or TRBV12-4 combines with J gene TRBJ2-5; D ambiguous. CDR3 sequence reads: CASSFDGETQYF. The CDR3, as DNA: TGTGCCAGCAGCTTCGACGGGGAGACCCAGTACTTC.